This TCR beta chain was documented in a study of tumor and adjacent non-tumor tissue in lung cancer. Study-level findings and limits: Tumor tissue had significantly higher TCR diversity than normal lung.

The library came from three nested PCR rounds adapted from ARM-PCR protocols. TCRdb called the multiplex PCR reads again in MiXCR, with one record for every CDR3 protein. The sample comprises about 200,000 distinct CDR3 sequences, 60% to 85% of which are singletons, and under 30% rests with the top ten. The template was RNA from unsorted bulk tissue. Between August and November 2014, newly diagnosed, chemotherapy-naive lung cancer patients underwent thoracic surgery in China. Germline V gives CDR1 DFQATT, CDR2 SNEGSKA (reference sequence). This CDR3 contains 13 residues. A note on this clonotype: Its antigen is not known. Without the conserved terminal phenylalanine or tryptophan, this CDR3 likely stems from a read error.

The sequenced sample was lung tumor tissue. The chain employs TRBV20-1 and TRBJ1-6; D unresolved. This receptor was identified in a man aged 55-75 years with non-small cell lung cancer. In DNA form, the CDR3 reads TGCAATGCTAGAGTGGGGTATATTTCACCCCTCCACATT. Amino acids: CNARVGYISPLHI.